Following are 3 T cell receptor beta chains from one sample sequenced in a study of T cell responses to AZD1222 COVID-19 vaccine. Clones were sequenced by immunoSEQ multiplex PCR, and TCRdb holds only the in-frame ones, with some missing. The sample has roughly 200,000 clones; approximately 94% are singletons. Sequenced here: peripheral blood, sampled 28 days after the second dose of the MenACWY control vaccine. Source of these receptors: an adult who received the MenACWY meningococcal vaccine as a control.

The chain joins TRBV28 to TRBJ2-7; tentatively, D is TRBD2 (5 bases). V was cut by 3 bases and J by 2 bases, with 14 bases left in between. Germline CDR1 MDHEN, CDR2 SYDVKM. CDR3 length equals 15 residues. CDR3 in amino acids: CASSFLGGSTYEQYF. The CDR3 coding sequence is TGTGCCAGCAGTTTTTTGGGTGGGAGTACCTACGAGCAGTACTTC.

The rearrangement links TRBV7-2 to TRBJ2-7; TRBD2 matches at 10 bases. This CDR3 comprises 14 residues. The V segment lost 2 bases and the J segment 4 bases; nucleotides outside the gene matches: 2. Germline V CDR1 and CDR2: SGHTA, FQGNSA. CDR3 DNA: TGTGCCAGCAGCTTACTAGCGGGAGTTTACGAGCAGTACTTC. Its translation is CASSLLAGVYEQYF.

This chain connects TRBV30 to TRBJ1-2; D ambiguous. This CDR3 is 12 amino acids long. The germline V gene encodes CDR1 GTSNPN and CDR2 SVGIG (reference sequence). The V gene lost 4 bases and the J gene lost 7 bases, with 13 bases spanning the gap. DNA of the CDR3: TGTGCCTGGAAGGCCCAATCAGTTGGCTACACCTTC. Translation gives CAWKAQSVGYTF.